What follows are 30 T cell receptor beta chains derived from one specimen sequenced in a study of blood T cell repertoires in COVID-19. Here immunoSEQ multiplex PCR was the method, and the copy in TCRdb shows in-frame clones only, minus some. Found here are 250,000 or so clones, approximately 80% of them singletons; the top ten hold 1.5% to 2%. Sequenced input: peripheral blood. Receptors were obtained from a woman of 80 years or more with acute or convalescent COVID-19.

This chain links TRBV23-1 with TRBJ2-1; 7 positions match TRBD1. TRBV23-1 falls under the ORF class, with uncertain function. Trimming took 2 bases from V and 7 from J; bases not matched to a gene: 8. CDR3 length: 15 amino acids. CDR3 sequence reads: CASSQRDSPTNEQFF. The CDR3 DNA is TGCGCCAGCAGTCAAAGGGACAGCCCCACTAATGAGCAGTTCTTC.

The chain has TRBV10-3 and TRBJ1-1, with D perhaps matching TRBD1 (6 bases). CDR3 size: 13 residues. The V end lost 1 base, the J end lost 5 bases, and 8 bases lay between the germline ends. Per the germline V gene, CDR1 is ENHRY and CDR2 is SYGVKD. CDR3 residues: CAISEFDRTEAFF. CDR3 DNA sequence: TGTGCCATCAGTGAGTTTGACAGGACTGAAGCTTTCTTT.

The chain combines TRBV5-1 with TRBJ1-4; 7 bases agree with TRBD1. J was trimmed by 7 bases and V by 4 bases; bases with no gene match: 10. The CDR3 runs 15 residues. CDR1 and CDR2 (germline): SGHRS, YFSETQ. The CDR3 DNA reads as TGCGCCAGCAGCCTGCGACAGGGAGAATTTGAAAAACTGTTTTTT. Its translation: CASSLRQGEFEKLFF.

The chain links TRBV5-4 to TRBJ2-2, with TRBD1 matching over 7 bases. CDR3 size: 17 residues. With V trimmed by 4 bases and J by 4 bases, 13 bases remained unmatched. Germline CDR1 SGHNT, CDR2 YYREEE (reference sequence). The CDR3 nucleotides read TGTGCCAGCAGCGTCAGAACCGGGACAGATCTCACCGGGGAGCTGTTTTTT. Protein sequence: CASSVRTGTDLTGELFF.

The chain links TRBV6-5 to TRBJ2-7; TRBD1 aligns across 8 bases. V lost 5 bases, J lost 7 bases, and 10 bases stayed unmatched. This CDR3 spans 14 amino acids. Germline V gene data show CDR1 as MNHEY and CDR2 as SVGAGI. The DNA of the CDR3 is TGTGCCAGCAGTCCGACAGGGGCCCATAGAGAGCAGTACTTC. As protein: CASSPTGAHREQYF.

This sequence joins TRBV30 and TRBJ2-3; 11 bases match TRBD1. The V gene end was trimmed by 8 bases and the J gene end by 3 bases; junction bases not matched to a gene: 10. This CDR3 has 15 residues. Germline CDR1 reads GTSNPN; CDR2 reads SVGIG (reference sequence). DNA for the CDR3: TGTGCCCGAGGACAGGGGGCTGTGGGGACAGATACGCAGTATTTT. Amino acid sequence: CARGQGAVGTDTQYF.

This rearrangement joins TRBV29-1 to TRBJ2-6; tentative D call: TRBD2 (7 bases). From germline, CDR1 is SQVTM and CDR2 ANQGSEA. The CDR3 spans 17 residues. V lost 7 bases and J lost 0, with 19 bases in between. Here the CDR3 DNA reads TGCAGCGCGAGGGGAGGGACACGAGGCTCTGGGGCCAACGTCCTGACTTTC. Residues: CSARGGTRGSGANVLTF.

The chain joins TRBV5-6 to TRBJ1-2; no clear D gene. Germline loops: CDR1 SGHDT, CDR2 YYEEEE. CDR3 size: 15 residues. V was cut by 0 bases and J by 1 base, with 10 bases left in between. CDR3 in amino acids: CASSLVRVGNYGYTF. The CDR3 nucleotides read TGTGCCAGCAGCTTGGTGCGGGTGGGTAACTATGGCTACACCTTC. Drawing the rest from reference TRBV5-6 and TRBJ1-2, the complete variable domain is DAGVTQSPTHLIKTRGQQVTLRCSPKSGHDTVSWYQQALGQGPQFIFQYYEEEERQRGNFPDRFSGHQFPNYSSELNVNALLLGDSALYLCASSLVRVGNYGYTFGSGTRLTVV.

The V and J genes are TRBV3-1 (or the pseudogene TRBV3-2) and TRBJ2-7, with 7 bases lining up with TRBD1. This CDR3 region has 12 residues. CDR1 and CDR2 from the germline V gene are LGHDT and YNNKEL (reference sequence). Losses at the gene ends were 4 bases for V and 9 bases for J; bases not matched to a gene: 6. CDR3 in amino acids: CASSLKGAGQYF. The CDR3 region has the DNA TGTGCCAGCAGCCTGAAGGGGGCGGGGCAGTACTTC.

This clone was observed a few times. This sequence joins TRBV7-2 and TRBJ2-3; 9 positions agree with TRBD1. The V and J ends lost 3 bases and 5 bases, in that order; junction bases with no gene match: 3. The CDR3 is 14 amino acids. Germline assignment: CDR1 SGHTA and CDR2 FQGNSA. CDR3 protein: CASSLGQGLDTQYF. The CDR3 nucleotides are TGTGCCAGCAGCTTGGGACAGGGCTTAGATACGCAGTATTTT.

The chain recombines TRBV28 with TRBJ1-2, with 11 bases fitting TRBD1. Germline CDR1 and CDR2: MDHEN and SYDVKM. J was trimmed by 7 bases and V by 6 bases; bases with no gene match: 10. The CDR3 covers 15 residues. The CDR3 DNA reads TGTGCCAGCAGGACGACTGGACAGGGGGCCATTGGCTACACCTTC. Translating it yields CASRTTGQGAIGYTF.

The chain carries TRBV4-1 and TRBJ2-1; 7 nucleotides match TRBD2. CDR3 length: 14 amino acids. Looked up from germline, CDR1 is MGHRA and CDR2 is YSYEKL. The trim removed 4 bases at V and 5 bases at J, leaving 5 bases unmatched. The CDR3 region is CASSPQRGDNEQFF. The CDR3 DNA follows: TGCGCCAGCAGCCCCCAGCGGGGAGACAATGAGCAGTTCTTC.

CDR3 protein: CASSSTGITGELFF. The CDR3, as DNA: TGTGCCAGCAGCTCGACAGGTATCACCGGGGAGCTGTTTTTT. The genes are TRBV7-2 and TRBJ2-2; D is perhaps TRBD1 (6 bases). CDR3 length: 14 amino acids. With 4 bases removed from V and 4 bases from J, the gap between germline ends came to 10 bases. CDR1 and CDR2 from the germline V gene are SGHTA and FQGNSA.

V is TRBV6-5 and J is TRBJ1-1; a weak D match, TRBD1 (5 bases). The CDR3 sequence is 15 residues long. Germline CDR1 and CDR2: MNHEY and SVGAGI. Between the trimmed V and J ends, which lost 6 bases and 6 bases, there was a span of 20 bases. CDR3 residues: CASRHDGGGRAEAFF. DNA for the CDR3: TGTGCCAGCAGACATGACGGGGGTGGTAGGGCTGAAGCTTTCTTT.

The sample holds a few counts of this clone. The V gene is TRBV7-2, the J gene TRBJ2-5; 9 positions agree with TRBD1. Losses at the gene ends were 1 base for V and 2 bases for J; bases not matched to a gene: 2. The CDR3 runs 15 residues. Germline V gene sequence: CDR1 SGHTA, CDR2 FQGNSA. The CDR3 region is CASSLDRGRQETQYF. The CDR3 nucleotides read TGTGCCAGCAGCTTAGACAGGGGGCGGCAAGAGACCCAGTACTTC.

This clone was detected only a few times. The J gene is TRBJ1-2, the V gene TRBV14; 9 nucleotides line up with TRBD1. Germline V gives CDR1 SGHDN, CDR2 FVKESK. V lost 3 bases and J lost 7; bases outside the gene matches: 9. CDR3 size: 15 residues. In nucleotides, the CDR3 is TGTGCCAGCAGCCAGGCCGGGACAGGGAACCGTGGCTACACCTTC. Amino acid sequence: CASSQAGTGNRGYTF.

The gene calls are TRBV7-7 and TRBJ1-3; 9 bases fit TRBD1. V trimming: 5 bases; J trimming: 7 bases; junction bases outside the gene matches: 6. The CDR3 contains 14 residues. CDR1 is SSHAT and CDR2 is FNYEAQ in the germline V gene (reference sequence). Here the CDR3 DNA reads TGTGCCAGCAGCCCAGGACAGGGGTTGAACACCATATATTTT. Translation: CASSPGQGLNTIYF. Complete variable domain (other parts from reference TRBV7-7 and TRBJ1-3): GAGVSQSPRYKVTKRGQDVTLRCDPISSHATLYWYQQALGQGPEFLTYFNYEAQPDKSGLPSDRFSAERPEGSISTLTIQRTEQRDSAMYRCASSPGQGLNTIYFGEGSWLTVV.

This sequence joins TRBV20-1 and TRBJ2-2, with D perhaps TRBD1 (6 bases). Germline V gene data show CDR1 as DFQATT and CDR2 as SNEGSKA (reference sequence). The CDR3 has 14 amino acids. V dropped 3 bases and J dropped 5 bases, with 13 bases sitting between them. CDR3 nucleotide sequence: TGCAGTGCTAGTGCGTACAGGGAGACCGGGGAGCTGTTTTTT. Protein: CSASAYRETGELFF.

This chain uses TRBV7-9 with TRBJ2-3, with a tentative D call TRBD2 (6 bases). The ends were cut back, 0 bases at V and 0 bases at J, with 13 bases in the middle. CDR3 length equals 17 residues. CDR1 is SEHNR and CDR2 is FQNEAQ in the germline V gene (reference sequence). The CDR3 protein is CASSLAIVGGSTDTQYF. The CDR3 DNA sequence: TGTGCCAGCAGCTTAGCTATTGTGGGGGGAAGCACAGATACGCAGTATTTT.

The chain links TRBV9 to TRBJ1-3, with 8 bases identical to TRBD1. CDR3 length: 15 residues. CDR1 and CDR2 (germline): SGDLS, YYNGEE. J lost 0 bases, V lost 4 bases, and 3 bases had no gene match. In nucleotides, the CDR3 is TGTGCCAGCAGCACCGACAGGGGCTCTGGAAACACCATATATTTT. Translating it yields CASSTDRGSGNTIYF. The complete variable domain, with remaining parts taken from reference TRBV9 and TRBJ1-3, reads DSGVTQTPKHLITATGQRVTLRCSPRSGDLSVYWYQQSLDQGLQFLIQYYNGEERAKGNILERFSAQQFPDLHSELNLSSLELGDSALYFCASSTDRGSGNTIYFGEGSWLTVV.

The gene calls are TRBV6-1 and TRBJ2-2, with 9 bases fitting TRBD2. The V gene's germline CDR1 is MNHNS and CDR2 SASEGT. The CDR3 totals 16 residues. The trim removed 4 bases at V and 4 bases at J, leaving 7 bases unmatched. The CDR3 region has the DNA TGTGCCAGCAGTGCGGGACTAGCAACGTCCACCGGGGAGCTGTTTTTT. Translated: CASSAGLATSTGELFF.

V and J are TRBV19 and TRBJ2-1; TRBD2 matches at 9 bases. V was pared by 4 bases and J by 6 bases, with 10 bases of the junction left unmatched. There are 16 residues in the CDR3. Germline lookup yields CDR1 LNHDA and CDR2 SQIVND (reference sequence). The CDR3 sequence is CASSSNPGLASNEQFF. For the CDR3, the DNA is TGTGCCAGTAGTAGTAACCCGGGACTAGCTAGCAATGAGCAGTTCTTC.

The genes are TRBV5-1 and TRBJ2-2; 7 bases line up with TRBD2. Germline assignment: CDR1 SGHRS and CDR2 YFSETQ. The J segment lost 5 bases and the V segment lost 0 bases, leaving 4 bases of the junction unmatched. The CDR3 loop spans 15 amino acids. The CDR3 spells CASSLGLARTGELFF. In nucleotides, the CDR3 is TGCGCCAGCAGCTTGGGACTAGCTAGGACCGGGGAGCTGTTTTTT.

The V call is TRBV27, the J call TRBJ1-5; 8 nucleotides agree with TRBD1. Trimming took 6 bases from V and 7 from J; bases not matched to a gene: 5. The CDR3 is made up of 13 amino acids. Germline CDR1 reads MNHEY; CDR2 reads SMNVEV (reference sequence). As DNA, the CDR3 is TGTGCCAGCAGCTGGGACAGGACGCAGCCCCAGCATTTT. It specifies CASSWDRTQPQHF.

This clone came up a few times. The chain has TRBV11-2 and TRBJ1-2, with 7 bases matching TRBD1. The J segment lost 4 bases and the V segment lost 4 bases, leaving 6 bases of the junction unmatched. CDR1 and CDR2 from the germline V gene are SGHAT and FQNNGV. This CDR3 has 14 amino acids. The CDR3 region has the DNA TGTGCCAGCAGCTCCGGGACAGAGAGCTATGGCTACACCTTC. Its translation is CASSSGTESYGYTF. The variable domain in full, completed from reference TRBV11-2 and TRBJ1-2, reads EAGVAQSPRYKIIEKRQSVAFWCNPISGHATLYWYQQILGQGPKLLIQFQNNGVVDDSQLPKDRFSAERLKGVDSTLKIQPAKLEDSAVYLCASSSGTESYGYTFGSGTRLTVV.

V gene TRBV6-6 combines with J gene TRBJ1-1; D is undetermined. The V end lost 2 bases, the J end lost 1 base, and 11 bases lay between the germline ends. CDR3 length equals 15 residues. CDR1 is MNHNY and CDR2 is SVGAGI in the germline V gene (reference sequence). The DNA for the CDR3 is TGTGCCAGCAGTTACGAGGGCCGGGGGAACACTGAAGCTTTCTTT. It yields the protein CASSYEGRGNTEAFF.

CDR3 in amino acids: CASSKGGEGDEKLFF. CDR3 nucleotide sequence: TGTGCCAGCAGCAAGGGTGGGGAGGGAGATGAAAAACTGTTTTTT. V gene TRBV4-2 combines with J gene TRBJ1-4; D unresolved. Germline CDR1 is LGHNA and CDR2 is YNFKEQ. The CDR3 spans 15 residues. V was cut by 5 bases and J by 6 bases, with 16 bases left in between.

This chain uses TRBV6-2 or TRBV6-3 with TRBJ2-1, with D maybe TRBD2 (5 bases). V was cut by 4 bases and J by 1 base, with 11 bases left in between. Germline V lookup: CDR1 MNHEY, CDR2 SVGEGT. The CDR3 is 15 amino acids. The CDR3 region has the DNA TGTGCCAGCAGTTCACTAGGAAGTTCCTACAATGAGCAGTTCTTC. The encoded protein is CASSSLGSSYNEQFF.

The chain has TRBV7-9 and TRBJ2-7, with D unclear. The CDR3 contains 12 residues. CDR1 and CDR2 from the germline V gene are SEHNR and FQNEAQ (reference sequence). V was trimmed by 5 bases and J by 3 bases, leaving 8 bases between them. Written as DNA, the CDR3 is TGTGCCAGCAGCCCCCCTAGCTACGAGCAGTACTTC. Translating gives CASSPPSYEQYF.

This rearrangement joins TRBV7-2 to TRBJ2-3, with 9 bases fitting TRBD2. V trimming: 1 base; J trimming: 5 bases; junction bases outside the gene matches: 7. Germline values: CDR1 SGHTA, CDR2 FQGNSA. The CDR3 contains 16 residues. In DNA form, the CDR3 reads TGTGCCAGCAGCTTAGGAGGCGGGGGGGGTCTAGATACGCAGTATTTT. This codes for CASSLGGGGGLDTQYF.